A single sample is the source of the 21 T cell receptor beta chains below, sequenced in a study of regulatory T cells in long-lasting Graves disease. The time point denotes: newly diagnosed GD, antithyroid drugs for less than 3 months. RNA from PBMCs was the source of the TCR library. Sequencing libraries for TCR beta were prepared with iRepertoire HTBI primers and Arm-PCR of CDR3 regions. TCRdb ran MiXCR on the multiplex PCR reads and lists one entry per CDR3 protein. The sample shows more than 350,000 distinct CDR3 sequences, around 14% of them seen only once. This sample also belongs to another study, concerning T cells in Graves' hyperthyroidism and ophthalmopathy.

Specimen: peripheral blood mononuclear cells (PBMCs), collected at new diagnosis, from a patient treated with antithyroid drugs. The receptors derive from a woman aged 30 to 39 with Graves disease.

In this sample, this clonotype turned up a few times. The rearrangement joins TRBV7-9 to TRBJ2-3; 11 nucleotides agree with TRBD2. This CDR3 is built from 13 residues. Germline values: CDR1 SEHNR, CDR2 FQNEAQ (reference sequence). J gave up 11 bases and V 2 bases, and 3 bases lay outside the gene matches. CDR3 loop: CASSLLSGREQYF. In DNA form, the CDR3 reads TGTGCCAGCAGCTTACTTAGCGGGAGGGAGCAGTATTTT.

This chain uses TRBV3-1 with TRBJ1-1; TRBD1 might be the D (6 bases). This CDR3 is built from 11 residues. V was pared by 4 bases and J by 9 bases, with 9 bases between. Germline values: CDR1 LGHDT, CDR2 YNNKEL (reference sequence). The CDR3 sequence is CASSLGQKAFF. DNA of the CDR3: TGTGCCAGCAGCCTCGGACAGAAAGCTTTCTTT.

A word on this clonotype: A clone one base away is much larger, so this may be a read error. V and J are TRBV11-2 and TRBJ2-7; TRBD1 agrees at 7 bases. CDR1 is SGHAT, CDR2 FQNNGV, per germline. The CDR3 is made up of 14 amino acids. V was pared by 7 bases and J by 4 bases, with 10 bases of the junction left unmatched. The CDR3 region is CASIFTQGQYEQYF. Here the CDR3 DNA reads TGTGCCAGCATCTTTACCCAGGGACAGTACGAGCAGTACTTC. Full variable domain (outside the CDR3, taken from reference TRBV11-2 and TRBJ2-7): EAGVAQSPRYKIIEKRQSVAFWCNPISGHATLYWYQQILGQGPKLLIQFQNNGVVDDSQLPKDRFSAERLKGVDSTLKIQPAKLEDSAVYLCASIFTQGQYEQYFGPGTRLTVT.

In its sample, this clonotype was seen a few times. This chain joins TRBV7-3 and TRBJ2-1, with unresolved D. Deletions cut 2 bases from V and 0 bases from J, with 11 bases between. Per the germline V gene, CDR1 is SGHTA and CDR2 is FQGTGA. The CDR3 contains 16 residues. The CDR3 bases are TGTGCCAGCAGCTTAGATTCGGCGCGCTCCTACAATGAGCAGTTCTTC. Its protein product is CASSLDSARSYNEQFF.

This clonotype has at least ten counts. V gene TRBV6-2 or TRBV6-3 combines with J gene TRBJ1-5; D unresolved. Trimming shortened V by 2 bases and J by 6 bases, and 8 bases separated the two germline ends. The CDR3 has 13 residues. CDR1 and CDR2 from the germline V gene are MNHEY and SVGEGT. In DNA form, the CDR3 reads TGTGCCAGCAGTTACGACGGGATTCAGCCCCAGCATTTT. Its translation is CASSYDGIQPQHF.

This clonotype showed up many times. The chain is built from TRBV11-2 and TRBJ2-3; 11 bases line up with TRBD2. V lost 8 bases to trimming and J lost 2 bases; unmatched junction nucleotides: 6. Looked up from germline, CDR1 is SGHAT and CDR2 is FQNNGV. This CDR3 contains 15 residues. CDR3 DNA: TGTGCCAGCGGGAAGGGACTAGCGGACACAGATACGCAGTATTTT. Protein product: CASGKGLADTDTQYF.

As to this clonotype: Given a much more abundant clone one base away, this may be a read error. The chain couples TRBV3-1 to TRBJ1-6; 7 nucleotides line up with TRBD1. Germline loops: CDR1 LGHDT, CDR2 YNNKEL (reference sequence). CDR3 length: 15 amino acids. The chain's CDR3 is CTSSHRDSHNSPLHF. The DNA of the CDR3 is TGTACCAGCAGCCACCGGGACAGCCATAATTCACCCCTCCACTTT.

The chain joins TRBV2 to TRBJ2-1; 8 bases fit TRBD2. The CDR3 is 14 amino acids. Germline V gives CDR1 SNHLY, CDR2 FYNNEI. With 7 bases clipped from V and 8 bases from J, the junction kept 10 bases outside the gene matches. This CDR3 is CASTVERESHEQFF. CDR3 DNA sequence: TGTGCCAGCACCGTCGAGCGGGAGTCACATGAGCAGTTCTTC.

Comment on this clonotype: A much larger clone differs from this one at a single base, so this may be a read error. The chain is built from TRBV28 and TRBJ2-7; D is perhaps TRBD1 or TRBD2 (6 bases each). This CDR3 comprises 15 residues. The ends were cut back, 3 bases at V and 1 base at J, with 13 bases in the middle. The germline V gene has CDR1 MDHEN and CDR2 SYDVKM. This chain's CDR3 is CASSFFQGTSYEQYF. In nucleotides, the CDR3 is TGTGCCAGCAGTTTCTTCCAGGGGACTTCCTACGAGCAGTACTTC.

With regard to this clonotype: A single base separates this from a much larger clone, so it may be a read error. The chain combines TRBV9 with TRBJ1-1; possible D gene TRBD1, 6 bases. V lost 3 bases, J lost 4 bases, and 25 bases lay in between. The CDR3 covers 18 residues. Germline CDR1 is SGDLS and CDR2 is YYNGEE. The CDR3 loop is CASSEGPGQLKGVTEAFF. CDR3 nucleotides: TGTGCCAGCAGCGAAGGTCCGGGACAACTAAAAGGGGTCACTGAAGCTTTCTTT. Looking up the rest from reference TRBV9 and TRBJ1-1 gives the full variable domain: DSGVTQTPKHLITATGQRVTLRCSPRSGDLSVYWYQQSLDQGLQFLIQYYNGEERAKGNILERFSAQQFPDLHSELNLSSLELGDSALYFCASSEGPGQLKGVTEAFFGQGTRLTVV.

This clonotype was seen a few times. J is TRBJ2-5 and V is TRBV27; 7 nucleotides line up with TRBD2. CDR1 and CDR2 (germline): MNHEY, SMNVEV (reference sequence). The CDR3 runs 14 residues. V shed 4 bases and J 5 bases; nucleotides not matched to a gene: 7. The CDR3 sequence is CASSYTGGGETQYF. Here the CDR3 DNA reads TGTGCCAGCAGTTACACGGGAGGTGGCGAGACCCAGTACTTC.

Note on this clonotype: Since a far larger clone is one base different, this is likely a read error. The genes are TRBV20-1 and TRBJ2-1; 13 bases agree with TRBD2. The V gene end was trimmed by 3 bases and the J gene end by 10 bases; junction bases not matched to a gene: 6. Germline V gene data show CDR1 as DFQATT and CDR2 as SNEGSKA (reference sequence). The CDR3 extends over 14 amino acids. CDR3: CSASRLAGGYEQFF. CDR3 coding DNA: TGCAGTGCTAGCCGACTAGCGGGAGGCTACGAGCAGTTCTTC.

This clonotype was seen ten or more times. The chain links TRBV11-3 to TRBJ2-1; no firm D call. Germline values: CDR1 SGHNT, CDR2 YENEEA. Trimming shortened V by 7 bases and J by 0 bases, and 19 bases separated the two germline ends. The CDR3 is 17 amino acids. CDR3 bases: TGTGCCAGCACCCCCCCCTTGGGCCCCAGCTCCTACAATGAGCAGTTCTTC. Its translation: CASTPPLGPSSYNEQFF.

This clonotype was counted many times. This sequence joins TRBV30 and TRBJ2-4, with TRBD2 identical over 8 bases. Trimming cost V 3 bases and J 5 bases; bases outside gene matches: 15. This CDR3 is built from 17 residues. Per germline, CDR1 GTSNPN and CDR2 SVGIG (reference sequence). The CDR3 DNA is TGTGCCTGGAGCTCTTGGGGCCGGGAGGGCCCCGAAAACATTCAGTACTTC. This sequence encodes CAWSSWGREGPENIQYF.

The V gene is TRBV12-3 or TRBV12-4, the J gene TRBJ2-1, with 9 bases matching TRBD2. This CDR3 region has 15 residues. The V gene end was trimmed by 5 bases and the J gene end by 7 bases; junction bases not matched to a gene: 9. In DNA, the CDR3 is TGTGCCAGCAGTGCCGACAGACTAGCGGAGAATGAGCAGTTCTTC. This sequence encodes CASSADRLAENEQFF.

The sample holds a few counts of this clonotype. This rearrangement joins TRBV6-2 or TRBV6-3 to TRBJ2-7; D is perhaps TRBD1 (6 bases). The CDR3 is 16 amino acids. V lost 0 bases and J lost 0, with 12 bases in between. Germline lookup yields CDR1 MNHEY and CDR2 SVGEGT. In nucleotides, the CDR3 is TGTGCCAGCAGTTACTCTTGGACAGAGAGCTCCTACGAGCAGTACTTC. Its translation: CASSYSWTESSYEQYF.

A word on this clonotype: Given a far larger clone just one base away, this is likely a sequencing read error. As DNA, the CDR3 is TGTGCCAGCAGTTACCAACCGGGACTGTTTGAAGCTTTCTTT. It encodes CASSYQPGLFEAFF. The V call is TRBV6-9, the J call TRBJ1-1, with a tentative D call TRBD1 (5 bases). Trimming cost V 3 bases and J 7 bases, with 15 bases left between them. This CDR3 has 14 amino acids. The germline V gene encodes CDR1 MNHGY and CDR2 SVAAGI.

The chain has TRBV5-1 and TRBJ2-3; 7 bases align to TRBD1. CDR3 size: 15 residues. J gave up 2 bases and V 3 bases, and 6 bases lay outside the gene matches. Germline V gives CDR1 SGHRS, CDR2 YFSETQ. CDR3 protein: CASSSRDSTTDTQYF. Here the CDR3 DNA reads TGCGCCAGCAGCTCCCGGGACAGTACCACAGATACGCAGTATTTT.

This clonotype was recorded at least ten times. The CDR3 spells CASSLFLDTGELFF. Here the CDR3 DNA reads TGTGCCAGCAGTTTGTTCTTGGACACCGGGGAGCTGTTTTTT. This chain links TRBV6-2 or TRBV6-3 with TRBJ2-2; D not resolved. Germline-derived CDR1 and CDR2 are MNHEY and SVGEGT. The V end lost 4 bases, the J end lost 3 bases, and 9 bases lay between the germline ends. CDR3 length: 14 amino acids.

The rearrangement joins TRBV5-1 to TRBJ2-3, with 10 bases lining up with TRBD2. The CDR3 is 18 amino acids. V was pared by 0 bases and J by 6 bases, with 13 bases of the junction left unmatched. The V gene's germline CDR1 is SGHRS and CDR2 YFSETQ. CDR3 residues: CASSLVWTSGLPGDTQYF. The CDR3 DNA is TGCGCCAGCAGCTTGGTTTGGACTAGCGGCCTCCCGGGGGATACGCAGTATTTT. Combining the CDR3 with reference TRBV5-1 and TRBJ2-3 gives the whole variable domain KAGVTQTPRYLIKTRGQQVTLSCSPISGHRSVSWYQQTPGQGLQFLFEYFSETQRNKGNFPGRFSGRQFSNSRSEMNVSTLELGDSALYLCASSLVWTSGLPGDTQYFGPGTRLTVL.

This clonotype appeared many times. The rearrangement uses TRBV6-1 and TRBJ1-5; D is undetermined. Trimming pared 3 bases from V and 6 bases from J, leaving 18 bases between. Looked up from germline, CDR1 is MNHNS and CDR2 is SASEGT. CDR3 length: 16 amino acids. The CDR3 DNA reads TGTGCCAGCAGTGAGGCTGGCAGTCAGCGGCGTCAGCCCCAGCATTTT. Translating it yields CASSEAGSQRRQPQHF.